Listed here is a single T cell receptor beta chain. Its specificity is unknown. This specimen belongs to a study of OX40 agonist ivuxolimab in advanced cancers. On the study more broadly: Patients were treated with ivuxolimab, an agonistic anti-OX40 (CD134) antibody. Partial response was recorded in three patients: one hepatocellular carcinoma and two cutaneous melanoma cases.

Overall study results and limits: Circulating CD4+ and CD8+ T cells showed clonal expansion by week 6 at 0.1 to 3.0 mg/kg. Clonal expansion was among the lowest in partial responders at 0.1-3.0 mg/kg, especially CD8+.

V lost 0 bases and J 0 bases, leaving 7 bases between the germline ends. The CDR3 is 14 residues long. Germline values: CDR1 SGHRS, CDR2 YFSETQ. TCRdb's table, derived via immunoSEQ multiplex PCR, lists solely in-frame clones and lacks some. There are around 63,000 clones in the sample; 79% occur only once, and about a tenth lies in the top ten. The TCR sequence derives from an adult with an advanced solid tumor such as melanoma, head and neck, liver or kidney cancer. This chain joins TRBV5-1 and TRBJ2-7; D is tentatively TRBD1 or TRBD2 (5 bases each). The sequencing here drew on CD4+ or CD8+ T cells sorted from blood, taken in a trial of the OX40 agonist ivuxolimab. The CDR3 bases are TGCGCCAGCAGCTTGGGGGGGTTCTCCTACGAGCAGTACTTC. Encoded protein: CASSLGGFSYEQYF. Complete variable domain (other parts from reference TRBV5-1 and TRBJ2-7): KAGVTQTPRYLIKTRGQQVTLSCSPISGHRSVSWYQQTPGQGLQFLFEYFSETQRNKGNFPGRFSGRQFSNSRSEMNVSTLELGDSALYLCASSLGGFSYEQYFGPGTRLTVT.